The rows below give T cell receptor beta chains drawn from one sample of a study of T cell clones after liver transplantation. Sequenced by immunoSEQ multiplex PCR; TCRdb stores in-frame clones only, minus some. The sample carries over 100,000 clones, roughly 80% recorded once. The specimen comprised CD4+ T cells from blood, sampled before liver transplant. The receptor source for this set is a human donor who received a liver transplant. Each CDR3 is given with its conserved first and last residue. The D gene is left open where the match is weak. Size values are once, few and many counts, or a class for expanded clones, and some rows have none.

CASSPPGGSGITYNEQFF	TGTGCCAGCAGCCCTCCGGGGGGTAGCGGGATTACCTACAATGAGCAGTTCTTC	TRBD2	TRBV9	TRBJ2-1	NA
CASSDHLTNTGELFF	TGCGCCAGCAGTGACCACTTGACTAACACCGGGGAGCTGTTTTTT	NA	TRBV10-2	TRBJ2-2	NA
CASSEAMTGGPGGKSTIYF	TGTGCCAGCAGTGAAGCGATGACAGGGGGGCCAGGTGGTAAGAGCACCATATATTTT	TRBD1	TRBV6-1	TRBJ1-3	once
CASSQDAGAIPDTQYF	TGCGCCAGCAGCCAAGATGCAGGGGCCATCCCAGATACGCAGTATTTT	NA	TRBV4-3	TRBJ2-3	NA
CASDKQGAHYGYTF	TGTGCCAGCGACAAACAGGGGGCACACTATGGCTACACCTTC	TRBD1	TRBV9	TRBJ1-2	NA
CASSQGLTGVRRNEQYF	TGTGCCAGCAGCCAAGGACTTACAGGGGTAAGGCGCAACGAGCAGTACTTC	TRBD1	TRBV14	TRBJ2-7	NA
CASSPTQGLGSGNTIYF	TGTGCCAGCAGCCCGACACAGGGGCTAGGCTCTGGAAACACCATATATTTT	TRBD1	TRBV4-2	TRBJ1-3	NA
CASEAGGSGLEQYF	TGTGCCAGCGAAGCGGGAGGGAGCGGGCTCGAGCAGTACTTC	TRBD2	TRBV28	TRBJ2-7	NA
CASSPFVTNTGELFF	TGTGCCAGCAGTCCCTTTGTGACGAACACCGGGGAGCTGTTTTTT	NA	TRBV28	TRBJ2-2	once
CASSSTVSDYEQYF	TGTGCCAGCAGCTCGACGGTCAGTGATTACGAGCAGTACTTC	NA	TRBV5-8	TRBJ2-7	NA
CEGLGNEKLFF	TGTGAGGGGTTGGGTAATGAAAAACTGTTTTTT	NA	TRBV9	TRBJ1-4	NA
CASSRQTGFGANVLTF	TGTGCCAGCAGCCGACAGACAGGGTTCGGGGCCAACGTCCTGACTTTC	TRBD1	TRBV7-9	TRBJ2-6	NA
CASSFGGQGPYEQYF	TGTGCCAGCAGCTTTGGGGGGCAGGGACCCTACGAGCAGTACTTC	NA	TRBV7-3	TRBJ2-7	NA
CASSQDGGTGNTIYF	TGTGCCAGCAGCCAAGATGGAGGGACTGGAAACACCATATATTTT	NA	TRBV4-2	TRBJ1-3	once
CASSFLFRGSGANVLTF	TGTGCCAGCAGTTTTCTTTTTCGGGGTTCTGGGGCCAACGTCCTGACTTTC	NA	TRBV28	TRBJ2-6	NA
CASSPDPGQGALGTQYF	TGTGCCAGCAGCCCTGACCCGGGACAGGGGGCTTTGGGGACCCAGTACTTC	TRBD1	TRBV7-8	TRBJ2-5	NA
CASSLSGLGYEQYF	TGTGCCAGCAGTTTGTCGGGCCTCGGCTACGAGCAGTACTTC	NA	TRBV28	TRBJ2-7	NA
CASKGSGGAEAFF	TGTGCCAGCAAGGGGTCAGGGGGCGCTGAAGCTTTCTTT	TRBD1	TRBV25-1	TRBJ1-1	NA
CASSPGGGQPQHF	TGTGCCAGCTCACCAGGGGGCGGTCAGCCCCAGCATTTT	NA	TRBV18	TRBJ1-5	NA
CASSQGLAGDAYEQYF	TGTGCCAGCAGCCAAGGACTAGCGGGAGATGCCTACGAGCAGTACTTC	TRBD2	TRBV4-2	TRBJ2-7	NA
CASSAGTGGSDTQYF	TGTGCCAGCAGCGCTGGGACAGGGGGCTCAGATACGCAGTATTTT	TRBD1	TRBV9	TRBJ2-3	NA
CASSLGVTRYQETQYF	TGCGCCAGCAGCTTGGGGGTTACCCGGTACCAAGAGACCCAGTACTTC	NA	TRBV5-1	TRBJ2-5	NA
CASSIQGRAAFF	TGTGCCAGTAGTATCCAGGGGAGAGCGGCTTTCTTT	NA	TRBV19	TRBJ1-1	NA
CASSLSGVGGEQYF	TGTGCCAGCAGCTTATCAGGGGTCGGAGGCGAGCAGTACTTC	NA	TRBV7-9	TRBJ2-7	few
CASSEGGTASYGYTF	TGTGCCAGCAGTGAAGGGGGGACAGCCTCCTATGGCTACACCTTC	TRBD1	TRBV2	TRBJ1-2	NA
CASSLGQRNEQFF	TGTGCCAGCAGCTTGGGTCAACGGAATGAGCAGTTCTTC	NA	TRBV7-3	TRBJ2-1	NA
CASSSGTTNTGELFF	TGTGCCAGTTCATCCGGGACCACGAACACCGGGGAGCTGTTTTTT	NA	TRBV18	TRBJ2-2	NA
CASSSTPRTVVSYTF	TGTGCCAGCAGTTCGACTCCCCGGACAGTTGTTAGCTACACCTTC	NA	TRBV6-5	TRBJ1-2	NA
CAISGGAADTQYF	TGTGCCATCAGTGGGGGGGCAGCAGATACGCAGTATTTT	NA	TRBV10-3	TRBJ2-3	NA
CASSGGPRNQPQHF	TGTGCCAGCAGCGGGGGGCCGCGTAATCAGCCCCAGCATTTT	NA	TRBV5-8	TRBJ1-5	once
CASSTGNQPQHF	TGTGCCAGCAGTACGGGCAATCAGCCCCAGCATTTT	NA	TRBV6-1	TRBJ1-5	NA
CASSTGQGAWAGANVLTF	TGTGCCAGCAGCACTGGACAGGGGGCGTGGGCTGGGGCCAACGTCCTGACTTTC	TRBD1	TRBV9	TRBJ2-6	NA
CASSEQPRNEQFF	TGTGCCAGCAGTGAACAGCCGCGCAATGAGCAGTTCTTC	NA	TRBV6-1	TRBJ2-1	NA
CASSYYRGSDEKLFF	TGCGCCAGCAGCTACTACAGGGGTTCGGATGAAAAACTGTTTTTT	TRBD1	TRBV5-1	TRBJ1-4	NA
CASSTRQGTEAFF	TGTGCCAGCAGTACTAGACAGGGAACTGAAGCTTTCTTT	TRBD1	TRBV7-6	TRBJ1-1	few
CAWSVRQRETQYF	TGTGCCTGGAGTGTACGGCAAAGAGAGACCCAGTACTTC	NA	TRBV30	TRBJ2-5	NA